A selection of T cell receptor beta chains follows, all from one sample in a study of beta chain features in type 1 diabetes. The method was immunoSEQ multiplex PCR; TCRdb's version includes in-frame clones alone and lacks a portion of them. The sample contains some 150,000 clones, about 44% of which appear only once. The sequencing input was Tregs from blood. Source of these receptors: a man between 18 and 29 years old in good health. Both conserved end residues are part of each CDR3. Each record gives: clone size, D gene, J gene, V gene, CDR3 DNA, CDR3 protein. The D gene is left open where the match is weak. Expanded clones are given a class, and other clones once, few, many or no size at all.

- TRBD1 TRBJ2-7 TRBV29-1 TGCAGCGCCCGACAGGGTACGTACGAGCAGTACTTC CSARQGTYEQYF
- TRBD1 TRBJ1-2 TRBV6-5 TGTGCCAGCAGCTCCGGACAGGTCTTGGATGGCTACACCTTC CASSSGQVLDGYTF
- TRBD1 TRBJ2-7 TRBV7-9 TGTGCCAGCAGCCATGCCCCGGGGACAGGAGCCTACGAGCAGTACTTC CASSHAPGTGAYEQYF
- - TRBJ2-7 TRBV2 TGTGCCAGCAGGGCGGACACGCTCGGCGAGCAGTACTTC CASRADTLGEQYF
few TRBD1 TRBJ2-7 TRBV7-6 TGTGCCAGCAGCGCCCGGGGACAGGGAGCCTACGAGCAGTACTTC CASSARGQGAYEQYF
- TRBD1 TRBJ2-7 TRBV29-1 TGCAGCGCGGGACAGGGGAGTTCCTACGAGCAGTACTTC CSAGQGSSYEQYF
- TRBD1 TRBJ1-4 TRBV18 TGTGCCAGCTCATCCCGGACAGGGGTGGAAAAACTGTTTTTT CASSSRTGVEKLFF
- - TRBJ2-3 TRBV11-2 TGTGCCAGCAGCTTAGCAGGGGCTAGGACAGATACGCAGTATTTT CASSLAGARTDTQYF
- TRBD2 TRBJ2-7 TRBV7-9 TGTGCCAGCAGCGTTGGACACGGACTAGTCTTC CASSVGHGLVF
- TRBD1 TRBJ1-6 TRBV10-3 TGTGCCACCAGAAGACAGGGGGACGGAAATTCACCCCTCCACTTT CATRRQGDGNSPLHF
few - TRBJ2-2 TRBV4-1 TGCGCCAGCAGCCACCGAGGACAGAACACCGGGGAGCTGTTTTTT CASSHRGQNTGELFF
few TRBD1 TRBJ1-4 TRBV5-1 TGCGCCAGCAGCCAGGACAGGGGAAAACTGTTTTTT CASSQDRGKLFF
few TRBD2 TRBJ2-1 TRBV7-8 TGTGCCAGCAGCCCTGACAGCGGGAGTACAAGGGGTGAGCAGTTCTTC CASSPDSGSTRGEQFF
- TRBD2 TRBJ2-1 TRBV5-1 TGCGCCAGCAGCTTCGGGACTATAAGCTACAATGAGCAGTTCTTC CASSFGTISYNEQFF
once TRBD2 TRBJ2-7 TRBV5-6 TGTGCCAGCAGCTTGGAGGGTAGCGGGAGTTCCTACGAGCAGTACTTC CASSLEGSGSSYEQYF
- - TRBJ2-1 TRBV7-2 TGTGCCAGCAGCTTAGGAGGCGGGGCCATTACCTACAATGAGCAGTTCTTC CASSLGGGAITYNEQFF
- TRBD2 TRBJ2-7 TRBV10-3 TGTGCCATCAGTGAAATAGCGGGGGTGTACGAGCAGTACTTC CAISEIAGVYEQYF
few TRBD2 TRBJ2-1 TRBV4-2 TGTGCCAGCAGCCAAGATATGGGACTAGCGGTTAACAATGAGCAGTTCTTC CASSQDMGLAVNNEQFF
- - TRBJ2-3 TRBV28 TGTGCCAGCAGTTTACGCTTAGGGGGTCGGGATACGCAGTATTTT CASSLRLGGRDTQYF
once - TRBJ1-2 TRBV2 TGTGCCAGCAGTGAATTACAGATCCTTCTCTATGGCTACACCTTC CASSELQILLYGYTF
- - TRBJ2-1 TRBV7-8 TGTGCCAGCAGCTTTACAGGGATCCCTCCCAATGAGCAGTTCTTC CASSFTGIPPNEQFF
- - TRBJ1-2 TRBV6-5 TGTGCCAGCAGTTACTCTATGGAGATGAACTATGGCTACACCTTC CASSYSMEMNYGYTF
- TRBD1 TRBJ1-2 TRBV29-1 TGCAGCGTTAAGGGGGCGGATGACTATGGCTACACCTTC CSVKGADDYGYTF
- - TRBJ2-1 TRBV7-3 TGTGCCAGCAGCTTAGCAGGGGCCTCCTACAATGAGCAGTTCTTC CASSLAGASYNEQFF
- - TRBJ1-4 TRBV2 TGTGCCAGCAGGGTCGGGAGTCTGGAACTGTTTTTT CASRVGSLELFF
- TRBD2 TRBJ2-2 TRBV28 TGTGCCAGCAGTTCCGGGACTAGCGTCGGCGGGGAGCTGTTTTTT CASSSGTSVGGELFF
- - TRBJ2-4 TRBV5-1 TGCGCCAGCAGCCCGGGAGGGGGCTACATTCAGTACTTC CASSPGGGYIQYF
- TRBD2 TRBJ2-1 TRBV7-9 TGTGCCAGCAGCTTAGCGGGACTAGCGGGAGGGCACTATGAGCAGTTCTTC CASSLAGLAGGHYEQFF
- TRBD1 TRBJ1-1 TRBV7-9 TGTGCCAGCAGCGTGGGACAGGTGGCTGAAGCTTTCTTT CASSVGQVAEAFF
- - TRBJ1-1 TRBV5-1 TGCGCCAGCAGCTGGCAATCAAACACTGAAGCTTTCTTT CASSWQSNTEAFF
few - TRBJ2-2 TRBV5-1 TGCGCCAGCAGTCCCCGGATAGGGGTCCCTACCGGGGAGCTGTTTTTT CASSPRIGVPTGELFF
- TRBD1 TRBJ2-3 TRBV6-5 TGTGCCAGCAGAGGGGGCGCGACAGATACGCAGTATTTT CASRGGATDTQYF
- - TRBJ1-3 TRBV5-1 TGCGCCAGCAGCTTGGGGACCATGCGGGACACCATATATTTT CASSLGTMRDTIYF
- - TRBJ1-1 TRBV10-3 TGTGCCATCAGCCCTGCCACCGGAGGGGAGGGTACTGAAGCTTTCTTT CAISPATGGEGTEAFF
- TRBD2 TRBJ2-3 TRBV4-2 TGTGCCAGCAGCCCCAGGACTAGCGGGAAGGCAGATACGCAGTATTTT CASSPRTSGKADTQYF
once - TRBJ2-5 TRBV5-1 TGCGCCAGCAGCTTGGAACCACTGCCTGAGACCCAGTACTTC CASSLEPLPETQYF